These 28 T cell receptor beta chains were all obtained from the same sample, sequenced in a study of shared clonotypes between healthy human individuals. Profiled with immunoSEQ multiplex PCR; TCRdb holds only in-frame clones, not every one. The sample lists nearly 600,000 clones; around 95% were seen once. Selected positively for CCR7 and CD45RO-negative, naive CD8 cells excluded terminally differentiated effector memory CD45RA+ cells. Specimen: naive CD8+ T cells sorted from blood. Every receptor here comes from a woman in her 30s in good health.

The chain links TRBV4-1 to TRBJ2-7, with D possibly called TRBD1 or TRBD2 (5 bases each). Germline CDR1 is MGHRA and CDR2 is YSYEKL. The CDR3 spans 16 residues. Trimming removed 1 base at V and 0 bases at J, with 13 bases between. Here the CDR3 reads CASSQATGRNSYEQYF. DNA of the CDR3: TGCGCCAGCAGCCAAGCTACGGGACGGAACTCCTACGAGCAGTACTTC.

The chain has TRBV28 and TRBJ2-7, with D perhaps matching TRBD2 (5 bases). This CDR3 is built from 16 residues. Germline V lookup: CDR1 MDHEN, CDR2 SYDVKM. V lost 3 bases and J 2 bases, leaving 17 bases between the germline ends. The DNA of the CDR3 is TGTGCCAGCAGTTTCACTAGGTCCGAATTAACCTACGAGCAGTACTTC. This gives the protein CASSFTRSELTYEQYF.

The rearrangement uses TRBV4-2 and TRBJ2-7; D is unresolved. With 0 bases removed from V and 1 base from J, the gap between germline ends came to 7 bases. Per the germline V gene, CDR1 is LGHNA and CDR2 is YNFKEQ. The CDR3 contains 14 residues. The CDR3 nucleotides read TGTGCCAGCAGCCAAGAGTTGCTGTCCTACGAGCAGTACTTC. The encoded protein is CASSQELLSYEQYF.

The chain joins TRBV5-8 to TRBJ1-5; D may be TRBD1 (5 bases). The CDR3 has 16 amino acids. V lost 0 bases, J lost 0 bases, and 10 bases lay in between. Germline CDR1 SGHTS, CDR2 YDEGEE. DNA for the CDR3: TGTGCCAGCAGCTTGGAAGGGGACCATAGCAATCAGCCCCAGCATTTT. This sequence encodes CASSLEGDHSNQPQHF.

This clone occurred a few times. The rearrangement links TRBV7-6 to TRBJ2-7; D may correspond to TRBD1 or TRBD2 (5 bases each). V lost 5 bases to trimming and J lost 7 bases, with 24 bases between them. Germline CDR1 reads SGHVS; CDR2 reads FNYEAQ. The CDR3 consists of 16 residues. Here the CDR3 DNA reads TGTGCCAGCAGCCCACGCCTTAGCGTGGTGGGGCGGGAGCAGTACTTC. Amino acid sequence: CASSPRLSVVGREQYF.

J is TRBJ2-3 and V is TRBV27; 8 nucleotides line up with TRBD2. The CDR3 has 14 amino acids. V dropped 6 bases and J dropped 6; count of bases not matched to a gene: 8. Looked up from germline, CDR1 is MNHEY and CDR2 is SMNVEV (reference sequence). In nucleotides, the CDR3 is TGTGCCAGCAGACGACTAGCGAGTTGGGATACGCAGTATTTT. Translating it yields CASRRLASWDTQYF.

The V call is TRBV6-5, the J call TRBJ2-3; D gene uncertain. CDR1 is MNHEY, CDR2 SVGAGI, per germline. Trimming took 2 bases from V and 0 from J, leaving 12 bases between them. CDR3 length equals 16 residues. DNA of the CDR3: TGTGCCAGCAGTTACGGCCAGACTTCTAGCACAGATACGCAGTATTTT. Amino acid sequence: CASSYGQTSSTDTQYF.

The rearrangement joins TRBV13 to TRBJ2-7, with 7 bases aligning to TRBD1. The trim removed 1 base at V and 2 bases at J, leaving 2 bases unmatched. The CDR3 consists of 14 residues. CDR1 is PRHDT and CDR2 is FYEKMQ in the germline V gene (reference sequence). As DNA, the CDR3 is TGTGCCAGCAGCTTAGTCGACAGGGCCTACGAGCAGTACTTC. It specifies CASSLVDRAYEQYF.

The V and J genes are TRBV4-1 and TRBJ1-2; D call uncertain. The CDR3 sequence is 15 residues long. Trimming cost V 0 bases and J 3 bases, with 11 bases left between them. Germline V gene sequence: CDR1 MGHRA, CDR2 YSYEKL. This chain's CDR3 is CASSQDRFSHYGYTF. The CDR3, as DNA: TGCGCCAGCAGCCAAGATCGTTTCAGCCACTATGGCTACACCTTC.

V is TRBV7-9 and J is TRBJ2-5, with D maybe TRBD1 (6 bases). Germline V CDR1 and CDR2: SEHNR, FQNEAQ (reference sequence). V lost 5 bases and J 2 bases, leaving 15 bases between the germline ends. The CDR3 has 15 residues. CDR3 in amino acids: CASSTWTAKQETQYF. Here the CDR3 DNA reads TGTGCCAGCAGCACCTGGACAGCTAAACAAGAGACCCAGTACTTC.

The V call is TRBV29-1, the J call TRBJ2-1; no reliable D call. The length of the CDR3 is 12 residues. V was clipped by 6 bases and J by 9 bases, with 15 bases between them. Per the germline V gene, CDR1 is SQVTM and CDR2 is ANQGSEA. This chain's CDR3 is CSVDDVSTEQFF. CDR3 sequence (DNA): TGCAGCGTCGATGACGTGAGTACTGAGCAGTTCTTC.

The chain links TRBV19 to TRBJ1-2; 12 bases fit TRBD1. Germline CDR1 LNHDA, CDR2 SQIVND (reference sequence). V lost 0 bases to trimming and J lost 4 bases; unmatched junction nucleotides: 6. The CDR3 length is 17 residues. The CDR3, as DNA: TGTGCCAGTAGTATAGACACCGGGACAGGGGGCTTCTATGGCTACACCTTC. Protein: CASSIDTGTGGFYGYTF.

This clone appeared once. This chain links TRBV30 with TRBJ1-1; TRBD1 matches 8 bases. The CDR3 consists of 16 residues. Germline V CDR1 and CDR2: GTSNPN, SVGIG (reference sequence). V was pared by 0 bases and J by 3 bases, with 9 bases of the junction left unmatched. CDR3 loop: CAWSVWTGYRYTEAFF. The CDR3 bases are TGTGCCTGGAGTGTATGGACAGGGTATCGGTACACTGAAGCTTTCTTT. Supplemented by reference TRBV30 and TRBJ1-1, the full variable domain reads SQTIHQWPATLVQPVGSPLSLECTVEGTSNPNLYWYRQAAGRGLQLLFYSVGIGQISSEVPQNLSASRPQDRQFILSSKKLLLSDSGFYLCAWSVWTGYRYTEAFFGQGTRLTVV.

The chain employs TRBV29-1 and TRBJ2-2; D gene ambiguous. CDR1 is SQVTM and CDR2 is ANQGSEA in the germline V gene. Trimming removed 4 bases from V and 7 bases from J, with 4 bases in between. The CDR3 consists of 10 residues. The CDR3 loop reads CSVADGELFF. The CDR3 region has the DNA TGCAGCGTTGCAGACGGGGAGCTGTTTTTT.

This chain links TRBV2 with TRBJ2-3, with 9 nucleotides matching TRBD2. Germline CDR1 reads SNHLY; CDR2 reads FYNNEI. V was pared by 0 bases and J by 4 bases, with 5 bases of the junction left unmatched. The CDR3 contains 16 residues. The CDR3 here is CASSEASGRGADTQYF. As DNA, the CDR3 is TGTGCCAGCAGTGAAGCTAGCGGGAGAGGAGCAGATACGCAGTATTTT.

This clone occurred once. The gene calls are TRBV28 and TRBJ2-1, with a tentative D call TRBD2 (5 bases). In germline, CDR1 is MDHEN, CDR2 SYDVKM. Between the trimmed V and J ends, which lost 3 bases and 6 bases, there was a span of 9 bases. The length of the CDR3 is 13 residues. The CDR3 DNA follows: TGTGCCAGCAGTTTCCATGAGGGCAATGAGCAGTTCTTC. Protein sequence: CASSFHEGNEQFF.

The chain employs TRBV27 and TRBJ2-7; possibly TRBD2 for D (6 bases). Germline V gene sequence: CDR1 MNHEY, CDR2 SMNVEV (reference sequence). CDR3 length: 14 amino acids. The ends were cut back, 5 bases at V and 2 bases at J, with 13 bases in the middle. The CDR3 reads CASSIGGSPYEQYF. The CDR3 DNA sequence: TGTGCCAGCAGTATCGGGGGATCGCCCTACGAGCAGTACTTC.

J is TRBJ2-1 and V is TRBV6-4, with 8 bases matching TRBD2. The germline CDR1 and CDR2 sequences are MRHNA and SNTAGT. J lost 2 bases, V lost 6 bases, and 6 bases had no gene match. This CDR3 region has 15 residues. The CDR3 nucleotides are TGTGCCAGCAGAACAACTAGCGGCCCCTACAATGAGCAGTTCTTC. Translating gives CASRTTSGPYNEQFF.

The chain combines TRBV18 with TRBJ2-7; D is tentatively TRBD1 or TRBD2 (5 bases each). Trimming shortened V by 4 bases and J by 3 bases, and 13 bases separated the two germline ends. CDR3 length: 14 amino acids. Germline-derived CDR1 and CDR2 are KGHSH and LQKENI. The chain's CDR3 is CASSRGFEVYEQYF. The CDR3 bases are TGTGCCAGCTCACGGGGGTTTGAAGTCTACGAGCAGTACTTC.

The rearrangement links TRBV14 to TRBJ1-2; D uncertain. The CDR3 consists of 14 residues. From germline, CDR1 is SGHDN and CDR2 FVKESK. V was clipped by 1 base and J by 4 bases, with 10 bases between them. The CDR3 region has the DNA TGTGCCAGCAGCCAAGGATCTGACCCCTATGGCTACACCTTC. It translates to CASSQGSDPYGYTF.

This sequence joins TRBV5-4 and TRBJ2-7; TRBD2 might be the D (6 bases). The V gene lost 4 bases and the J gene lost 0 bases, with 11 bases spanning the gap. The CDR3 runs 14 residues. Germline V gene data show CDR1 as SGHNT and CDR2 as YYREEE (reference sequence). The CDR3 coding sequence is TGTGCCAGCAGCGCGGGGTCGCTCTCCTACGAGCAGTACTTC. Encoded protein: CASSAGSLSYEQYF. Looking up the rest from reference TRBV5-4 and TRBJ2-7 gives the full variable domain: ETGVTQSPTHLIKTRGQQVTLRCSSQSGHNTVSWYQQALGQGPQFIFQYYREEENGRGNFPPRFSGLQFPNYSSELNVNALELDDSALYLCASSAGSLSYEQYFGPGTRLTVT.

Comment on this clone: This sample also contains other DNA sequences that code for the same CDR3. The genes are TRBV19 and TRBJ2-7; D perhaps matches TRBD1 (5 bases). CDR1 LNHDA and CDR2 SQIVND come from the germline V gene (reference sequence). The germline V and J ends were trimmed by 3 bases and 1 base, with 7 bases remaining between them. The CDR3 totals 13 residues. CDR3 sequence (DNA): TGTGCCAGTAGTATTACAGGATCCTACGAGCAGTACTTC. Translation: CASSITGSYEQYF.

In this sample, this clone turned up once. Different DNA sequences within this sample yield the same CDR3. The chain joins TRBV27 to TRBJ2-1; 8 positions agree with TRBD2. This CDR3 is 15 amino acids long. The V segment lost 5 bases and the J segment 0 bases; nucleotides outside the gene matches: 3. Germline V gene data show CDR1 as MNHEY and CDR2 as SMNVEV (reference sequence). DNA for the CDR3: TGTGCCAGCAGTCCGAGCGGGAGCTCCTACAATGAGCAGTTCTTC. Amino acids: CASSPSGSSYNEQFF.

The gene calls are TRBV28 and TRBJ2-1, with 11 bases identical to TRBD2. V shed 2 bases and J 8 bases; nucleotides not matched to a gene: 5. This CDR3 region has 15 residues. Germline CDR1 and CDR2: MDHEN and SYDVKM. CDR3 nucleotide sequence: TGTGCCAGCAGTTTAGAACTAGCGGGAGCGTATGAGCAGTTCTTC. Encoded protein: CASSLELAGAYEQFF. The full variable domain, completed using reference TRBV28 and TRBJ2-1, is DVKVTQSSRYLVKRTGEKVFLECVQDMDHENMFWYRQDPGLGLRLIYFSYDVKMKEKGDIPEGYSVSREKKERFSLILESASTNQTSMYLCASSLELAGAYEQFFGPGTRLTVL.

This clone has a single count. V and J are TRBV19 and TRBJ2-1; 12 bases map to TRBD2. V was clipped by 4 bases and J by 1 base; unmatched bases: 8. Germline V gives CDR1 LNHDA, CDR2 SQIVND (reference sequence). The CDR3 covers 18 residues. The CDR3 protein is CASSTQRTSGKSYNEQFF. The CDR3 DNA reads TGTGCCAGTAGTACCCAAAGGACTAGCGGGAAATCCTACAATGAGCAGTTCTTC.

The chain couples TRBV7-9 to TRBJ2-5; no firm D call. The V end lost 6 bases, the J end lost 1 base, and 6 bases lay between the germline ends. The CDR3 extends over 12 amino acids. Germline CDR1 reads SEHNR; CDR2 reads FQNEAQ (reference sequence). In DNA form, the CDR3 reads TGTGCCAGCAGGGCAGGCCAAGAGACCCAGTACTTC. As protein: CASRAGQETQYF.

This clone was observed once. The chain employs TRBV2 and TRBJ2-6; D is uncertain. This CDR3 has 15 residues. Per germline, CDR1 SNHLY and CDR2 FYNNEI. The V gene lost 7 bases and the J gene lost 0 bases, with 10 bases spanning the gap. The CDR3 DNA follows: TGTGCCAGCAAGGATGCTTACTCTGGGGCCAACGTCCTGACTTTC. This codes for CASKDAYSGANVLTF.

The gene calls are TRBV28 and TRBJ1-5; D call uncertain. Per germline, CDR1 MDHEN and CDR2 SYDVKM. The CDR3 runs 14 residues. The CDR3 region is CARNIREPRQPQHF. For the CDR3, the DNA is TGTGCAAGAAACATCCGGGAACCAAGACAGCCCCAGCATTTT.